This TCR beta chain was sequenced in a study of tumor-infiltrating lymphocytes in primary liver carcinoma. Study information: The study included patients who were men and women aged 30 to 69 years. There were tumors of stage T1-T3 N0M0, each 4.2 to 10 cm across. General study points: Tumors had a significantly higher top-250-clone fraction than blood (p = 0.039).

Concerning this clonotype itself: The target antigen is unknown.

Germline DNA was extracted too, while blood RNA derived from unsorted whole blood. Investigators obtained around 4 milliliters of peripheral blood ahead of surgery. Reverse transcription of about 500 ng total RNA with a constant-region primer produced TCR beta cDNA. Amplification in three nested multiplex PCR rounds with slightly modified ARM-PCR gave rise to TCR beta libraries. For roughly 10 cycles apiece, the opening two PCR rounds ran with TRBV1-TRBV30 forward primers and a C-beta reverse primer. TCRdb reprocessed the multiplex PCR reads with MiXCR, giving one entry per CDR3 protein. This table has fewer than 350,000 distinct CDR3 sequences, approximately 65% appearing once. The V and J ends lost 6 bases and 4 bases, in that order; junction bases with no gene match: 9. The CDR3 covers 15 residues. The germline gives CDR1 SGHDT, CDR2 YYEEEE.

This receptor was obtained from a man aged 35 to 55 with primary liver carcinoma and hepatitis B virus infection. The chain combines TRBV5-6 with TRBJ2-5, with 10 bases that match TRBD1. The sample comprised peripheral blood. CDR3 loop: CASISRQGARETQYF. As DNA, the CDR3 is TGTGCCAGCATCTCTCGACAGGGGGCGCGAGAGACCCAGTACTTC.